The present entry profiles one T cell receptor (beta chain) with its context. Its antigen is as yet unknown. The data stem from a study of shared clonotypes between healthy human individuals. General study results and limits: Sharing across four donors was highest in naive CD4 (roughly 5%) and lowest in memory CD8 (approximately 0.4%).

CDR3 size: 16 residues. The germline V gene has CDR1 SGHRS and CDR2 YFSETQ. Trimming took off 0 bases at V and 4 bases at J, with 16 bases between the two ends. Sorted subsets were amplified in replicate PCRs using 200 to 250 ng DNA, around 30,000 T cell genomes. Original methodology: Junction-only sequences produced by ImmunoSEQ had no quality scores, so filtering differed. Produced via immunoSEQ multiplex PCR; TCRdb's table is partial and in-frame only. V, J and clone size are taken as reported in that table, and D and trimming were inferred from the DNA itself. The table records about 360,000 clones, less than 85% of them present only once. Donors were healthy HIV-negative adults without recently reported acute infections or vaccinations.

This TCR was recovered from a man under 40 in good health. The chain has TRBV5-1 and TRBJ2-5; perhaps D is TRBD1 or TRBD2 (7 bases each). Sequencing was performed on memory CD4+ T cells sorted from blood. Subset in this sample: CD45RA-negative fraction. The CDR3 DNA reads as TGCGCCAGCAGCTTGGGGACAGGACTAGGTAGAGAGACCCAGTACTTC. Protein: CASSLGTGLGRETQYF.